Each of the 3 T cell receptor beta chains below was sequenced from the same sample in a study of shared clonotypes between healthy human individuals. Clones were read by immunoSEQ multiplex PCR, and TCRdb kept only the in-frame ones, dropping some. The sample has fewer than 850,000 clones, about 92% seen once. Material for sequencing was memory CD8+ T cells from PBMCs. The sample's subset: CD45RO+ cells pooled with CCR7-negative TemRA cells. The receptors originated from a man younger than 30 in good health. Some clones in this sample may be carry-over from other donors' samples.

The chain uses TRBV6-1 and TRBJ2-7; D uncertain. This CDR3 has 18 residues. Germline CDR1 reads MNHNS; CDR2 reads SASEGT. The V end lost 3 bases, the J end lost 0 bases, and 21 bases lay between the germline ends. The CDR3 nucleotides read TGTGCCAGCAGTGATATTAGTTCGCGTGTGTGGGGCTCCTACGAGCAGTACTTC. Translated: CASSDISSRVWGSYEQYF.

The rearrangement links TRBV6-1 to TRBJ2-7; perhaps TRBD1 as D (6 bases). Per germline, CDR1 MNHNS and CDR2 SASEGT. Trimming stripped 6 bases from V and 3 bases from J, with 18 bases between. The CDR3 consists of 15 residues. Here the CDR3 DNA reads TGTGCCAGCAGCTCACGGACAGTTGGGGACTACGAGCAGTACTTC. Protein sequence: CASSSRTVGDYEQYF.

This chain joins TRBV19 and TRBJ1-2, with TRBD1 matching over 7 bases. This CDR3 has 14 amino acids. The V gene end was trimmed by 2 bases and the J gene end by 4 bases; junction bases not matched to a gene: 4. Germline assignment: CDR1 LNHDA and CDR2 SQIVND (reference sequence). The CDR3 DNA sequence: TGTGCCAGTAGTATACCAGGGGGGACCTATGGCTACACCTTC. This sequence encodes CASSIPGGTYGYTF. Complete variable domain (other parts from reference TRBV19 and TRBJ1-2): DGGITQSPKYLFRKEGQNVTLSCEQNLNHDAMYWYRQDPGQGLRLIYYSQIVNDFQKGDIAEGYSVSREKKESFPLTVTSAQKNPTAFYLCASSIPGGTYGYTFGSGTRLTVV.